The 23 T cell receptor beta chains reported below all come from one sample, sequenced in a study of cytomegalovirus exposure and HLA in healthy donors. The PCR ran on 60 Vbeta and 13 Jbeta primers. This table comes from immunoSEQ multiplex PCR, and its TCRdb copy is limited to in-frame clones, with some not included. This table has under 300,000 clones, 84% appearing once. Material: PBMCs. Every receptor here comes from a woman aged 40 to 49 in good health and CMV-seropositive.

This clone was detected a few times. J is TRBJ2-7 and V is TRBV11-3; D possibly corresponds to TRBD1 (6 bases). The germline V gene has CDR1 SGHNT and CDR2 YENEEA. This CDR3 spans 14 amino acids. The V gene lost 5 bases and the J gene lost 5 bases, with 16 bases spanning the gap. CDR3 loop: CASSTSTGSHEQYF. CDR3 DNA sequence: TGTGCCAGCAGCACTTCGACAGGTAGTCACGAGCAGTACTTC.

The V and J genes are TRBV29-1 and TRBJ2-1, with a possible D match to TRBD2 (6 bases). Germline CDR1 SQVTM, CDR2 ANQGSEA. This CDR3 has 19 amino acids. The chain's CDR3 is CSVPPGVGQSQSSYNEQFF. The CDR3 DNA is TGCAGTGTCCCCCCGGGGGTGGGCCAAAGTCAGAGCTCCTACAATGAGCAGTTCTTC.

The chain carries TRBV10-3 and TRBJ1-1; 9 positions match TRBD1. Germline values: CDR1 ENHRY, CDR2 SYGVKD. The CDR3 contains 13 residues. The J segment lost 6 bases and the V segment lost 6 bases, leaving 5 bases of the junction unmatched. CDR3: CAISNRDRAEAFF. The CDR3 DNA reads TGTGCCATCAGCAACCGGGACAGGGCTGAAGCTTTCTTT.

This clone occurred a few times. The V call is TRBV25-1, the J call TRBJ2-2; TRBD2 aligns across 13 bases. The CDR3 is 18 residues long. The germline gives CDR1 MGHDK, CDR2 SYGVNS. With 4 bases clipped from V and 2 bases from J, the junction kept 7 bases outside the gene matches. This chain's CDR3 is CASSAPGTSGTNTGELFF. CDR3 coding DNA: TGTGCCAGCAGTGCTCCCGGGACTAGCGGGACTAACACCGGGGAGCTGTTTTTT. Full variable domain (rest looked up from reference TRBV25-1 and TRBJ2-2): EADIYQTPRYLVIGTGKKITLECSQTMGHDKMYWYQQDPGMELHLIHYSYGVNSTEKGDLSSESTVSRIRTEHFPLTLESARPSHTSQYLCASSAPGTSGTNTGELFFGEGSRLTVL.

As DNA, the CDR3 is TGTGCCAGCAGTAACGTGGGCGTAACAGATACGCAGTATTTT. The encoded protein is CASSNVGVTDTQYF. V and J are TRBV28 and TRBJ2-3; no clear D gene. V gave up 5 bases and J gave up 3 bases, with 12 bases separating them. Germline V gene sequence: CDR1 MDHEN, CDR2 SYDVKM. CDR3 length: 14 amino acids.

The chain links TRBV6-4 to TRBJ2-1; 13 bases are shared with TRBD2. The CDR3 is made up of 20 amino acids. Germline lookup yields CDR1 MRHNA and CDR2 SNTAGT. V dropped 5 bases and J dropped 2; count of bases not matched to a gene: 15. The CDR3 spells CASSPVGLAGRRGTYNEQFF. The CDR3 nucleotides are TGTGCCAGCAGTCCTGTGGGACTAGCGGGGAGGAGGGGAACCTACAATGAGCAGTTCTTC.

The rearrangement links TRBV4-3 to TRBJ2-7; 12 bases line up with TRBD2. CDR3 length equals 17 residues. The germline gives CDR1 LGHNA, CDR2 YSLEER. The V and J ends lost 1 base and 3 bases, in that order; junction bases with no gene match: 7. In DNA form, the CDR3 reads TGCGCCAGCAGCCAAGCGCCGGGACTAGCGGGTGACTACGAGCAGTACTTC. Its translation: CASSQAPGLAGDYEQYF.

The genes are TRBV11-2 and TRBJ2-1, with 9 bases lining up with TRBD2. The ends lost 0 bases at V and 9 bases at J; junction bases unmatched: 6. The CDR3 totals 15 residues. Germline V gene lookup returns CDR1 SGHAT and CDR2 FQNNGV. CDR3 DNA sequence: TGTGCCAGCAGCTTAGATTCCCTAGCGGGATCTGAGCAGTTCTTC. Translating it yields CASSLDSLAGSEQFF. Complete variable domain (other parts from reference TRBV11-2 and TRBJ2-1): EAGVAQSPRYKIIEKRQSVAFWCNPISGHATLYWYQQILGQGPKLLIQFQNNGVVDDSQLPKDRFSAERLKGVDSTLKIQPAKLEDSAVYLCASSLDSLAGSEQFFGPGTRLTVL.

The J gene is TRBJ2-1, the V gene TRBV4-2; 10 nucleotides line up with TRBD2. V was pared by 0 bases and J by 6 bases, with 8 bases of the junction left unmatched. CDR1 and CDR2 from the germline V gene are LGHNA and YNFKEQ. The CDR3 sequence is 17 residues long. The CDR3 bases are TGTGCCAGCAGCCAAGACGGGAGCGGGAGGGGGGGCAATGAGCAGTTCTTC. Translating gives CASSQDGSGRGGNEQFF.

This clone was detected only once. The chain employs TRBV6-6 and TRBJ2-1; 10 bases match TRBD2. Germline loops: CDR1 MNHNY, CDR2 SVGAGI (reference sequence). Trimming at V came to 7 bases and at J to 6 bases, leaving 6 bases not matched to a gene. The CDR3 totals 14 residues. In DNA form, the CDR3 reads TGTGCCAGCACCCTAGCGGGAGTTTTCAATGAGCAGTTCTTC. It codes for CASTLAGVFNEQFF.

The chain combines TRBV28 with TRBJ1-2; D perhaps matches TRBD1 (6 bases). This CDR3 contains 16 residues. The germline V and J ends were trimmed by 2 bases and 4 bases, with 17 bases remaining between them. Germline CDR1 is MDHEN and CDR2 is SYDVKM. The CDR3 reads CASSLDLGGGGYGYTF. The CDR3 nucleotides are TGTGCCAGCAGTTTAGATTTGGGGGGCGGGGGCTATGGCTACACCTTC.

V usage is TRBV11-2 and J usage is TRBJ2-3, with 10 bases lining up with TRBD2. The length of the CDR3 is 15 residues. V lost 4 bases, J lost 3 bases, and 4 bases stayed unmatched. Germline CDR1 is SGHAT and CDR2 is FQNNGV. The CDR3 DNA reads TGTGCCAGCAGCTCGGGACTAGCGCTTACAGATACGCAGTATTTT. It yields the protein CASSSGLALTDTQYF.

The chain combines TRBV7-6 with TRBJ2-7; 11 positions match TRBD2. V gave up 2 bases and J gave up 7 bases; unmatched junction bases: 1. CDR1 and CDR2 from the germline V gene are SGHVS and FNYEAQ. The CDR3 sequence is 13 residues long. The CDR3 protein is CASSLTSGSEQYF. The CDR3, as DNA: TGTGCCAGCAGCTTAACTAGCGGGAGTGAGCAGTACTTC.

The gene calls are TRBV11-1 and TRBJ2-5; 10 bases fit TRBD1. Germline CDR1 is SGHAT and CDR2 is FQDESV (reference sequence). V lost 3 bases to trimming and J lost 3 bases; unmatched junction nucleotides: 4. The CDR3 length is 15 residues. The DNA for the CDR3 is TGTGCCAGCAGCTTTGGGGACAGGGGAGAAGAGACCCAGTACTTC. Translated: CASSFGDRGEETQYF.

This clone was seen a handful of times. The J gene is TRBJ2-7, the V gene TRBV19, with TRBD2 identical over 11 bases. The CDR3 is 16 residues long. Germline V gene data show CDR1 as LNHDA and CDR2 as SQIVND (reference sequence). V was pared by 4 bases and J by 0 bases, with 5 bases of the junction left unmatched. The CDR3 reads CASSKLAGATSYEQYF. In nucleotides, the CDR3 is TGTGCCAGTAGTAAACTAGCGGGAGCAACCTCCTACGAGCAGTACTTC.

This sequence joins TRBV30 and TRBJ1-4, with D unresolved. Germline CDR1 reads GTSNPN; CDR2 reads SVGIG (reference sequence). This CDR3 has 16 residues. Trimming removed 1 base at V and 0 bases at J, with 12 bases between. The CDR3 nucleotides read TGTGCCTGGAGTGCGGGTTTGGGAGCAACTAATGAAAAACTGTTTTTT. Protein sequence: CAWSAGLGATNEKLFF.

The chain couples TRBV30 to TRBJ2-1, with D hard to call. CDR1 is GTSNPN, CDR2 SVGIG, per germline (reference sequence). The germline V and J ends were trimmed by 2 bases and 7 bases, with 6 bases remaining between them. The CDR3 length is 11 residues. Written as DNA, the CDR3 is TGTGCCTGGAGTCAAGCGAATGAGCAGTTCTTC. It translates to CAWSQANEQFF.

This clone came up once. V is TRBV6-5 and J is TRBJ2-4, with 12 bases lining up with TRBD2. The CDR3 runs to 15 residues. Germline values: CDR1 MNHEY, CDR2 SVGAGI. The ends lost 6 bases at V and 4 bases at J; junction bases unmatched: 4. The CDR3 DNA reads as TGTGCCAGCAGGACTAGCGGGAGCCTAAAAAACATTCAGTACTTC. This codes for CASRTSGSLKNIQYF.

CDR3 coding DNA: TGTGCCTGGACCGGGGGGCAGCTGGCCGAGCAGTACTTC. Protein sequence: CAWTGGQLAEQYF. The genes are TRBV30 and TRBJ2-7; D possibly corresponds to TRBD2 (7 bases). Per germline, CDR1 GTSNPN and CDR2 SVGIG (reference sequence). Trimming removed 4 bases at V and 6 bases at J, with 16 bases between. The CDR3 extends over 13 amino acids.

V and J are TRBV19 and TRBJ2-2; D is perhaps TRBD1 (5 bases). V was shortened by 6 bases and J by 6 bases, with 17 bases between the two germline ends. The CDR3 totals 15 residues. Germline loops: CDR1 LNHDA, CDR2 SQIVND (reference sequence). CDR3 in DNA: TGTGCCAGTAGGGACAAACCGTATGTGGCCGGGGAGCTGTTTTTT. Residues: CASRDKPYVAGELFF.

This chain joins TRBV9 and TRBJ2-1; a possible D gene is TRBD2 (6 bases). Trimming stripped 1 base from V and 7 bases from J, with 12 bases between. This CDR3 spans 14 amino acids. The V gene's germline CDR1 is SGDLS and CDR2 YYNGEE. DNA of the CDR3: TGTGCCAGCAGCGTACTAGGCGGAGGGAATGAGCAGTTCTTC. Translated: CASSVLGGGNEQFF. The variable domain in full, completed from reference TRBV9 and TRBJ2-1, reads DSGVTQTPKHLITATGQRVTLRCSPRSGDLSVYWYQQSLDQGLQFLIQYYNGEERAKGNILERFSAQQFPDLHSELNLSSLELGDSALYFCASSVLGGGNEQFFGPGTRLTVL.

V is TRBV5-6 and J is TRBJ2-3, with 8 bases lining up with TRBD1. CDR1 and CDR2 (germline): SGHDT, YYEEEE. The CDR3 has 14 amino acids. V shed 4 bases, J shed 11 bases, and the junction held 12 bases outside the gene matches. CDR3 nucleotide sequence: TGTGCCAGCAGCCGAGAGGGCAGGACAGGGAAGCAGTATTTT. It encodes CASSREGRTGKQYF.

V is TRBV4-3 and J is TRBJ2-7, with D possibly being TRBD1 (5 bases). V lost 0 bases and J 2 bases, leaving 8 bases between the germline ends. The germline gives CDR1 LGHNA, CDR2 YSLEER. The CDR3 is 14 amino acids. CDR3 DNA: TGCGCCAGCAGCCAAGATTCAGGGCCCTACGAGCAGTACTTC. It specifies CASSQDSGPYEQYF.